Following are 24 T cell receptor beta chains from one sample sequenced in a study of shared clonotypes between healthy human individuals. Method: immunoSEQ multiplex PCR; TCRdb's copy keeps in-frame clones and lacks some. The sample holds 2 million to 2.5 million clones, 85% to 95% seen once. The sequenced material came from naive CD4+ T cells from PBMCs. Stated subset: CD45RA+ positively selected. The receptors were gathered from a man aged 18-30 years in good health. Some clones in this sample may be carry-over from other donors' samples.

The rearrangement links TRBV19 to TRBJ2-2; the match to TRBD2 covers 8 bases. Losses at the gene ends were 5 bases for V and 5 bases for J; bases not matched to a gene: 7. This CDR3 is built from 15 residues. CDR1 is LNHDA and CDR2 is SQIVND in the germline V gene (reference sequence). CDR3 sequence (DNA): TGTGCCAGTAGTTCCTCTGGCGGGGGGACCGGGGAGCTGTTTTTT. It codes for CASSSSGGGTGELFF.

As to this clone: Other DNA sequences in the same sample also yield this CDR3. The chain recombines TRBV2 with TRBJ2-2; D is undetermined. Germline V gene lookup returns CDR1 SNHLY and CDR2 FYNNEI. This CDR3 is 14 amino acids long. Trimming cost V 2 bases and J 5 bases, with 9 bases left between them. As DNA, the CDR3 is TGTGCCAGCAGTGAAAGACAAATTACCGGGGAGCTGTTTTTT. The encoded protein is CASSERQITGELFF.

The J gene is TRBJ2-3, the V gene TRBV18; D gene uncertain. CDR1 KGHSH and CDR2 LQKENI come from the germline V gene. V lost 2 bases to trimming and J lost 8 bases, with 8 bases between them. This CDR3 region has 12 residues. CDR3 DNA sequence: TGTGCCAGCTCACCAATGAGAGGTACGCAGTATTTT. This encodes CASSPMRGTQYF.

CDR3 residues: CASILGTETSNQPQHF. CDR3 in DNA: TGTGCCAGCATACTAGGGACAGAAACTAGCAATCAGCCCCAGCATTTT. J is TRBJ1-5 and V is TRBV6-4; 7 bases are a match to TRBD1. The CDR3 extends over 16 amino acids. Germline V gene lookup returns CDR1 MRHNA and CDR2 SNTAGT. Trimming removed 7 bases from V and 0 bases from J; junction bases left unmatched: 9.

The chain combines TRBV10-2 with TRBJ1-3; D not certain. CDR3 length: 17 residues. Per the germline V gene, CDR1 is WSHSY and CDR2 is SAAADI. V dropped 4 bases and J dropped 0 bases, with 16 bases sitting between them. The CDR3 protein is CASSGLAGGFSGNTIYF. In DNA, the CDR3 is TGCGCCAGCAGTGGGTTAGCAGGCGGGTTCTCTGGAAACACCATATATTTT.

The V and J genes are TRBV5-1 and TRBJ2-1, with D uncertain. V was pared by 6 bases and J by 5 bases, with 18 bases between. Germline assignment: CDR1 SGHRS and CDR2 YFSETQ. This CDR3 is built from 15 residues. CDR3 loop: CASKSAVGANNEQFF. The DNA for the CDR3 is TGCGCCAGCAAGTCGGCAGTCGGAGCGAACAATGAGCAGTTCTTC.

With regard to this clone: This sample also contains other DNA sequences that code for the same CDR3. This chain joins TRBV5-4 and TRBJ2-7, with 8 bases lining up with TRBD2. CDR1 and CDR2 (germline): SGHNT, YYREEE (reference sequence). The CDR3 is 15 amino acids. V shed 0 bases and J 0 bases; nucleotides not matched to a gene: 2. Here the CDR3 DNA reads TGTGCCAGCAGCTTGGCGGGAGGGAGCTCCTACGAGCAGTACTTC. It yields the protein CASSLAGGSSYEQYF. The variable domain in full, with the rest retrieved from reference TRBV5-4 and TRBJ2-7, is ETGVTQSPTHLIKTRGQQVTLRCSSQSGHNTVSWYQQALGQGPQFIFQYYREEENGRGNFPPRFSGLQFPNYSSELNVNALELDDSALYLCASSLAGGSSYEQYFGPGTRLTVT.

The chain employs TRBV29-1 and TRBJ1-1, with D uncertain. The CDR3 loop spans 14 amino acids. V lost 3 bases and J lost 0, with 11 bases in between. Germline lookup yields CDR1 SQVTM and CDR2 ANQGSEA. The CDR3 bases are TGCAGCGTTGATAGGTCTTTCCTGAACACTGAAGCTTTCTTT. It is translated as CSVDRSFLNTEAFF. Supplemented by reference TRBV29-1 and TRBJ1-1, the full variable domain reads SAVISQKPSRDICQRGTSLTIQCQVDSQVTMMFWYRQQPGQSLTLIATANQGSEATYESGFVIDKFPISRPNLTFSTLTVSNMSPEDSSIYLCSVDRSFLNTEAFFGQGTRLTVV.

The chain employs TRBV11-2 and TRBJ1-2; the D gene is possibly TRBD1 (6 bases). The CDR3 totals 15 residues. Germline CDR1 SGHAT, CDR2 FQNNGV. V was cut by 6 bases and J by 4 bases, with 18 bases left in between. CDR3 DNA: TGTGCCAGCAGGCCGGGCCAGGGGCTAATCTATGGCTACACCTTC. Amino acid sequence: CASRPGQGLIYGYTF. Combining the CDR3 with reference TRBV11-2 and TRBJ1-2 gives the whole variable domain EAGVAQSPRYKIIEKRQSVAFWCNPISGHATLYWYQQILGQGPKLLIQFQNNGVVDDSQLPKDRFSAERLKGVDSTLKIQPAKLEDSAVYLCASRPGQGLIYGYTFGSGTRLTVV.

This clone showed up just once. The genes are TRBV28 and TRBJ2-7; TRBD2 agrees at 9 bases. Trimming took 5 bases from V and 4 from J; bases not matched to a gene: 6. The germline gives CDR1 MDHEN, CDR2 SYDVKM. The CDR3 spans 14 residues. Here the CDR3 DNA reads TGTGCCAGCAGTCTAGGTAGCGGGAGATACGAGCAGTACTTC. Protein sequence: CASSLGSGRYEQYF.

V gene TRBV28 combines with J gene TRBJ2-7, with 9 bases aligning to TRBD2. The CDR3 has 15 amino acids. J lost 2 bases, V lost 6 bases, and 8 bases had no gene match. CDR1 and CDR2 from the germline V gene are MDHEN and SYDVKM. The CDR3 loop reads CASSSSGRLAYEQYF. In DNA, the CDR3 is TGTGCCAGCAGCAGTAGCGGGAGACTGGCCTACGAGCAGTACTTC.

This chain uses TRBV28 with TRBJ2-5, with D possibly TRBD2 on 6 matching bases. Germline V CDR1 and CDR2: MDHEN, SYDVKM. The length of the CDR3 is 18 residues. Trimming stripped 5 bases from V and 7 bases from J, with 29 bases between. CDR3 sequence: CASSDLRERKEPVGTQYF. The CDR3 coding sequence is TGTGCCAGCAGTGACCTCCGGGAGCGCAAGGAGCCGGTGGGGACCCAGTACTTC.

The chain couples TRBV6-5 to TRBJ1-1; TRBD1 is a possible D gene (5 bases). V was cut by 4 bases and J by 7 bases, with 16 bases left in between. Germline CDR1 and CDR2: MNHEY and SVGAGI. The CDR3 spans 14 residues. The CDR3 sequence is CASSFRVAGGEAFF. CDR3 coding DNA: TGTGCCAGCAGTTTTCGGGTGGCCGGGGGTGAAGCTTTCTTT.

V and J are TRBV5-8 and TRBJ1-3; D call uncertain. Germline V gene sequence: CDR1 SGHTS, CDR2 YDEGEE. The CDR3 length is 14 residues. V lost 2 bases to trimming and J lost 0 bases, with 6 bases between them. CDR3 in amino acids: CASSFEFSGNTIYF. In nucleotides, the CDR3 is TGTGCCAGCAGCTTTGAATTCTCTGGAAACACCATATATTTT.

The chain carries TRBV5-1 and TRBJ2-2; 7 bases are a match to TRBD1. CDR3 length: 17 residues. CDR1 is SGHRS and CDR2 is YFSETQ in the germline V gene. V lost 7 bases and J lost 1; bases outside the gene matches: 13. The CDR3 region is CASGSSPGQLNTGELFF. CDR3 nucleotide sequence: TGCGCCAGCGGGTCCAGCCCGGGACAGCTGAACACCGGGGAGCTGTTTTTT.

The chain employs TRBV4-3 and TRBJ2-4; 12 nucleotides align to TRBD2. Germline trimming cut 0 bases from V and 3 bases from J; bases unmatched to any gene: 6. CDR3 length: 18 residues. Germline V gene sequence: CDR1 LGHNA, CDR2 YSLEER. The DNA for the CDR3 is TGCGCCAGCAGCCAAGAGCCTAGCGGGAGGGGCGGCAAAAACATTCAGTACTTC. Its protein product is CASSQEPSGRGGKNIQYF.

V usage is TRBV19 and J usage is TRBJ1-5; D perhaps matches TRBD1 (6 bases). This CDR3 is 13 amino acids long. CDR1 and CDR2 from the germline V gene are LNHDA and SQIVND (reference sequence). Trimming cost V 5 bases and J 6 bases, with 11 bases left between them. This CDR3 is CASSGGAGQPQHF. The CDR3 DNA is TGTGCCAGTAGTGGGGGCGCTGGTCAGCCCCAGCATTTT.

V gene TRBV11-2 combines with J gene TRBJ2-7; the D gene is possibly TRBD1 (6 bases). There are 15 residues in the CDR3. V lost 4 bases and J 0 bases, leaving 13 bases between the germline ends. Looked up from germline, CDR1 is SGHAT and CDR2 is FQNNGV. This CDR3 is CASSSRTGSSYEQYF. In nucleotides, the CDR3 is TGTGCCAGCAGCTCAAGAACAGGGAGCTCCTACGAGCAGTACTTC. Using reference TRBV11-2 and TRBJ2-7 for the parts outside the CDR3, the full variable domain is EAGVAQSPRYKIIEKRQSVAFWCNPISGHATLYWYQQILGQGPKLLIQFQNNGVVDDSQLPKDRFSAERLKGVDSTLKIQPAKLEDSAVYLCASSSRTGSSYEQYFGPGTRLTVT.

This clone was counted a single time. The CDR3 region has the DNA TGTGCCAGCAGTTACTCGAAATCGGTCGGGGCCTTCTTC. Translated, it gives CASSYSKSVGAFF. The chain links TRBV6-6 to TRBJ2-1; D possibly uses TRBD1 or TRBD2 (5 bases each). Trimming took 0 bases from V and 16 from J, leaving 16 bases between them. Per germline, CDR1 MNHNY and CDR2 SVGAGI (reference sequence). The CDR3 spans 13 residues.

CDR3: CASSQAGLPLTYNEQFF. In DNA form, the CDR3 reads TGCGCCAGCAGCCAGGCCGGCTTACCTCTAACCTACAATGAGCAGTTCTTC. The rearrangement joins TRBV4-1 to TRBJ2-1, with D unresolved. From germline, CDR1 is MGHRA and CDR2 YSYEKL. The V end was cut by 3 bases, the J end by 2 bases, with 17 bases between. The CDR3 length is 17 residues.

The V call is TRBV5-1, the J call TRBJ2-3, with 10 positions matching TRBD2. Germline lookup yields CDR1 SGHRS and CDR2 YFSETQ. Trimming cost V 5 bases and J 1 base; bases outside gene matches: 7. This CDR3 is 16 amino acids long. CDR3 nucleotides: TGCGCCAGCAGTCTCACTAGCGGGATTGGCACAGATACGCAGTATTTT. It yields the protein CASSLTSGIGTDTQYF.

The chain couples TRBV11-2 to TRBJ2-2, with TRBD2 matching over 14 bases. The CDR3 has 17 amino acids. J lost 6 bases, V lost 5 bases, and 8 bases had no gene match. Germline CDR1 reads SGHAT; CDR2 reads FQNNGV. CDR3 protein: CASSLGLAGGLAGELFF. The CDR3 nucleotides read TGTGCCAGCAGCCTAGGACTAGCGGGGGGCCTCGCCGGGGAGCTGTTTTTT.

This clone showed up just once. The chain uses TRBV2 and TRBJ2-7; TRBD2 agrees at 10 bases. V shed 6 bases and J 5 bases; nucleotides not matched to a gene: 7. This CDR3 is 14 amino acids long. Germline values: CDR1 SNHLY, CDR2 FYNNEI. CDR3 residues: CASRPLAGVNEQYF. The CDR3 bases are TGTGCCAGCAGACCTCTAGCGGGAGTTAACGAGCAGTACTTC. The full variable domain, rest sourced from reference TRBV2 and TRBJ2-7, is EPEVTQTPSHQVTQMGQEVILRCVPISNHLYFYWYRQILGQKVEFLVSFYNNEISEKSEIFDDQFSVERPDGSNFTLKIRSTKLEDSAMYFCASRPLAGVNEQYFGPGTRLTVT.

The chain recombines TRBV11-3 with TRBJ2-7, with 11 bases lining up with TRBD1. V lost 5 bases and J lost 6; bases outside the gene matches: 9. This CDR3 region has 15 residues. The germline gives CDR1 SGHNT, CDR2 YENEEA. The CDR3 DNA is TGTGCCAGCAGCGTGGGACAGGGGGGTTCTTCCGAGCAGTACTTC. Protein sequence: CASSVGQGGSSEQYF.